This T cell receptor (beta chain) is drawn from a study of cytomegalovirus exposure and HLA in healthy donors. Those who donated were healthy bone marrow donors. V lost 5 bases to trimming and J lost 4 bases, with 14 bases between them. CDR3 length equals 15 residues. The V gene's germline CDR1 is SGHVS and CDR2 FNYEAQ. The PCR ran on 60 Vbeta and 13 Jbeta primers. Per the study methods: A later analysis counted 80 million or so unique TCR beta chains, around 10 million shared. The table came from immunoSEQ multiplex PCR; TCRdb's copy has only in-frame clones and leaves some out. The V and J calls and clone size come from that table; D and trimming were worked out from the DNA. The data contain around 140,000 clones, 50% to 75% of them seen just once; the ten biggest clones take up about 2.6%.

This receptor was obtained from a woman aged 40 to 55 in good health and CMV-seronegative. This sequence joins TRBV7-6 and TRBJ1-4, with D uncertain. Input material: PBMCs. Written as DNA, the CDR3 is TGTGCCAGCAGCCCTTACTCGCTTGTTAATGAAAAACTGTTTTTT. Its translation is CASSPYSLVNEKLFF.